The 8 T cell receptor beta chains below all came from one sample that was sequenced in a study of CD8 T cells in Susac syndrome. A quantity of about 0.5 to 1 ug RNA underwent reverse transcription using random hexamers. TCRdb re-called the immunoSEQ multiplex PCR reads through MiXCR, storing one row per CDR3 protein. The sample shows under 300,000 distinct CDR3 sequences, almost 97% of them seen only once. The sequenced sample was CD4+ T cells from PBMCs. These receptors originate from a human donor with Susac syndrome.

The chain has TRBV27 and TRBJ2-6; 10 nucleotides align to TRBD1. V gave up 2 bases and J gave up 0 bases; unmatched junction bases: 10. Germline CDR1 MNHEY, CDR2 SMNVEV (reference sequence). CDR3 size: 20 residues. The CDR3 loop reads CASSLGTGVSFSSGANVLTF. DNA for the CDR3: TGTGCCAGCAGTTTAGGGACAGGGGTTTCCTTTAGCTCTGGGGCCAACGTCCTGACTTTC.

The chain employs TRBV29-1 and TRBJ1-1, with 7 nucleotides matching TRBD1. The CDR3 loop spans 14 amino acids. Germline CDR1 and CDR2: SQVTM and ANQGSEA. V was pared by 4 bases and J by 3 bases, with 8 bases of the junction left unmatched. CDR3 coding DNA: TGCAGCGTTGTATCTCAGGGGGTGTACACTGAAGCTTTCTTT. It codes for CSVVSQGVYTEAFF.

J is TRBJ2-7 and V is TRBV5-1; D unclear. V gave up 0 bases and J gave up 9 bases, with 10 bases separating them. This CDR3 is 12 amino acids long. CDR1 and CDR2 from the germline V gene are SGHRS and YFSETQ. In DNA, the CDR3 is TGCGCCAGCAGCTTGGATATTCGGTGGCAGTACTTC. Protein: CASSLDIRWQYF.

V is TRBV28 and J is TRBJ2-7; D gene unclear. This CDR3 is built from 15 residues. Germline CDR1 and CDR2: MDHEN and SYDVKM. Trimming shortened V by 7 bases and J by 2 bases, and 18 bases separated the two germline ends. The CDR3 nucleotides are TGTGCCAGCACGTCCCCGAAGAACCTCGCCTACGAGCAGTACTTC. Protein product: CASTSPKNLAYEQYF.

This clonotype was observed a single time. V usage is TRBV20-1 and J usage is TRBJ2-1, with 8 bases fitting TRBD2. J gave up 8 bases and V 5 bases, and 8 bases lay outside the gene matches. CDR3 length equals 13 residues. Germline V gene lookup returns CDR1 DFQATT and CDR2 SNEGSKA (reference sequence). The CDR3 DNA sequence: TGCAGTGCTCATAACGGACTAGCTGATGAGCAGTTCTTC. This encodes CSAHNGLADEQFF.

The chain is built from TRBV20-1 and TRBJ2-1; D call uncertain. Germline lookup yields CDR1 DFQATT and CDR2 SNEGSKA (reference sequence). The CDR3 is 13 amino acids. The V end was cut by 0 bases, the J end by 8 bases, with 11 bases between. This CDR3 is CSARDARLHEQFF. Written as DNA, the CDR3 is TGCAGTGCTAGAGATGCACGTTTGCATGAGCAGTTCTTC.

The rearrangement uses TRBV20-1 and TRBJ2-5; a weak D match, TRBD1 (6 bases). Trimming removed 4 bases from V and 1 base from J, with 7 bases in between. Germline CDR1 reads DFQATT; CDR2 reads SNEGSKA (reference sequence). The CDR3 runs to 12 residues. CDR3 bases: TGCAGTGCTACAGGGGCCCAAGAGACCCAGTACTTC. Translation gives CSATGAQETQYF.

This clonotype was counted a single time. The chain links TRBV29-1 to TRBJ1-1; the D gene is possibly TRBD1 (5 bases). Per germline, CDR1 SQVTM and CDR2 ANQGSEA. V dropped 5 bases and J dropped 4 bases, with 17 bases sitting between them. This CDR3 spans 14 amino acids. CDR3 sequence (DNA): TGCAGCGTTAGGGGAGCGTTCATAACCACTGAAGCTTTCTTT. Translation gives CSVRGAFITTEAFF.